This T cell receptor beta chain was documented in a study of type 1 regulatory T cells. Study details: T-allo10 is an in vitro-generated, Tr1-enriched CD4 T cell product specific for alloantigen.

The V segment lost 5 bases and the J segment 5 bases; nucleotides outside the gene matches: 16. Germline CDR1 reads DFQATT; CDR2 reads SNEGSKA (reference sequence). This CDR3 contains 16 residues. TCRdb re-called the reads through MiXCR, storing one row per CDR3 protein. Among approximately 97,000 distinct CDR3 sequences listed, 25% to 40% were seen once. The gene calls are TRBV20-1 and TRBJ2-5, with 8 nucleotides matching TRBD2. Sequenced input: CD4+ T cells, either the whole sample or a sorted fraction (not recorded which). This clonotype was obtained from a human donor in good health. CDR3 sequence: CSALSGKAGVMETQYF. CDR3 nucleotide sequence: TGCAGTGCTCTATCCGGGAAAGCGGGAGTGATGGAGACCCAGTACTTC.